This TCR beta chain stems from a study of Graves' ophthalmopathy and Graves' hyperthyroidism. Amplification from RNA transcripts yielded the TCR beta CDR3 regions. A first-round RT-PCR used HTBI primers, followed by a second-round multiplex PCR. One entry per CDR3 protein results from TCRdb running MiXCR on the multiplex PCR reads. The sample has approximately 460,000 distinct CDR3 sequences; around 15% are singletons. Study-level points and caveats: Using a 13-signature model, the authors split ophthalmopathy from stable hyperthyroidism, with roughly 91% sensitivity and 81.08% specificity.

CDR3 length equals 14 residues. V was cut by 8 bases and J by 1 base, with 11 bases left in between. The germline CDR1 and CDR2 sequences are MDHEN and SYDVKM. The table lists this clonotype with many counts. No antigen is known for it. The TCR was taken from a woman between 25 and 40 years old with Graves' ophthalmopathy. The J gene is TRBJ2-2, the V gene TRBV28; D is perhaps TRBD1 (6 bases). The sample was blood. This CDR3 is CASRKTGNTGELFF. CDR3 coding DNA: TGTGCCAGCCGAAAGACAGGGAACACCGGGGAGCTGTTTTTT.